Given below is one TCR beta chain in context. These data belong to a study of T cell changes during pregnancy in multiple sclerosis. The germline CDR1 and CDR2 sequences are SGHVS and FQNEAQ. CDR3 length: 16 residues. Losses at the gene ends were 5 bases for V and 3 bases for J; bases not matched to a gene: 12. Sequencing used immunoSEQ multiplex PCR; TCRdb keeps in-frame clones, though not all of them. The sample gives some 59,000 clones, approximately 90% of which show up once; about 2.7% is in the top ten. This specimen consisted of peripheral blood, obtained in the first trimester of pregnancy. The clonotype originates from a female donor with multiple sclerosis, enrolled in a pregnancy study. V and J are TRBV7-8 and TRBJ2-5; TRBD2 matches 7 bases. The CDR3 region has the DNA TGTGCCAGCAGCGCCCTCACACTAGCGAGGGAAGAGACCCAGTACTTC. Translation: CASSALTLAREETQYF. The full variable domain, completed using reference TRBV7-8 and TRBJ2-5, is GAGVSQSPRYKVAKRGQDVALRCDPISGHVSLFWYQQALGQGPEFLTYFQNEAQLDKSGLPSDRFFAERPEGSVSTLKIQRTQQEDSAVYLCASSALTLAREETQYFGPGTRLLVL.